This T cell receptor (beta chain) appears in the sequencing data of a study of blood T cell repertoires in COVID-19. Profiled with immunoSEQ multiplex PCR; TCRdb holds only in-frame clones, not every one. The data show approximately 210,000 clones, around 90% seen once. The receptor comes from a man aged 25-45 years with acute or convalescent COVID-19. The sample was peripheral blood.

The CDR3 region has the DNA TGTGCCTGGACCATGACAGTCAATTCACCCCTCCACTTT. Translation: CAWTMTVNSPLHF. The gene calls are TRBV30 and TRBJ1-6, with D perhaps matching TRBD1 (5 bases). This CDR3 spans 13 amino acids. CDR1 and CDR2 (germline): GTSNPN, SVGIG (reference sequence). With 4 bases removed from V and 7 bases from J, the gap between germline ends came to 11 bases.